Sequencing of this T cell receptor (beta chain) was carried out in a study of blood T cell repertoires in COVID-19. Original handling: Cell counts per sample came from amplifying reference gene primers. TCRdb keeps only in-frame clones here, not all; method: immunoSEQ multiplex PCR. V, J and clone size reflect that table, while D and trimming were determined from the DNA. The data hold approximately 300,000 clones, with roughly 90% observed a single time. Germline CDR1 reads LNHDA; CDR2 reads SQIVND (reference sequence). With V trimmed by 4 bases and J by 0 bases, 2 bases remained unmatched. CDR3 length: 14 amino acids.

The sequencing sample was made of PBMCs or T cells enriched from blood (not recorded which). The V and J genes are TRBV19 and TRBJ1-1, with 7 bases aligning to TRBD1. The origin of this receptor is a woman aged 30 to 39 who had recovered from COVID-19. The chain's CDR3 is CASSRTGLNTEAFF. The CDR3 nucleotides read TGTGCCAGTAGTAGGACAGGCTTGAACACTGAAGCTTTCTTT.